This T cell receptor (beta chain) was sequenced for a study of T-cell reconstitution after alpha-beta-depleted transplantation in children. This clonotype appeared many times. Unique molecular identifiers were used to barcode this TCRbeta library. One entry per CDR3 protein, called by TCRdb with MiXCR from the PCR reads. The sample includes about 360,000 distinct CDR3 sequences, roughly 13% of them seen just once. Trimming stripped 6 bases from V and 7 bases from J, with 19 bases between. The CDR3 sequence is 15 residues long. Germline CDR1 DFQATT, CDR2 SNEGSKA (reference sequence). This chain uses TRBV20-1 with TRBJ1-6; TRBD1 might be the D (6 bases). Sequences were derived from PBMCs, sampled from the stem cell graft. The receptor comes from a human donor who donated a stem cell graft to a child with Fanconi anemia. CDR3 sequence (DNA): TGCAGTGCGCGGGACAACAAGAGGGGCAATTCACCCCTCCACTTT. This translates into CSARDNKRGNSPLHF.